This T cell receptor (beta chain) was obtained from a study of blood T cell repertoires in COVID-19. Study-wide context: COVID-19 samples, acute and convalescent, were from the United States, Italy and Spain. T cells, B-cell-depleted T cells, or PBMCs supplied cDNA or gDNA.

Trimming at V came to 4 bases and at J to 0 bases, leaving 5 bases not matched to a gene. This CDR3 has 18 amino acids. In germline, CDR1 is LNHDA, CDR2 SQIVND (reference sequence). Methods used by the authors: Estimation of nucleated cell counts was performed using reference gene primer amplification. Sequencing was performed with immunoSEQ multiplex PCR; in TCRdb, only in-frame clones are kept and a portion is missing. The V and J calls and clone size were taken over from that table, and D and trimming were inferred from the DNA. The sample carries over 150,000 clones, about three quarters recorded once.

This sequence was found in a man between 65 and 85 years old with acute or convalescent COVID-19. J is TRBJ2-1 and V is TRBV19, with 14 bases lining up with TRBD2. Sequenced sample: peripheral blood. Written as DNA, the CDR3 is TGTGCCAGTAGTAAGGGACTAGCGGGGGCGAGCTCCTACAATGAGCAGTTCTTC. This gives the protein CASSKGLAGASSYNEQFF. The variable domain in full, with the rest retrieved from reference TRBV19 and TRBJ2-1, is DGGITQSPKYLFRKEGQNVTLSCEQNLNHDAMYWYRQDPGQGLRLIYYSQIVNDFQKGDIAEGYSVSREKKESFPLTVTSAQKNPTAFYLCASSKGLAGASSYNEQFFGPGTRLTVL.